The following is a T cell receptor beta chain sequence with its context. The antigen remains undetermined. The CDR3 totals 13 residues. With 6 bases removed from V and 5 bases from J, the gap between germline ends came to 14 bases. Germline assignment: CDR1 SGHRS and CDR2 YFSETQ. The sample originates from a study of T cell repertoires in cytomegalovirus infection. About the study: Public TCR beta signatures were indicative of both CMV infection and a matching HLA type. Study conclusions and caveats: Clonotype analysis showed dominance of the ex vivo response by HLA-C-restricted CMV-specific TCR beta clonotypes. Totalled public TCR beta family frequency picked out people who carried CMV plus the relevant HLA.

TCRdb used MiXCR to reprocess the reads, holding one entry per CDR3 protein. The repertoire has a few hundred thousand distinct CDR3 sequences, roughly 42% of them found once; the top ten carry 48%. V and J are TRBV5-1 and TRBJ1-2, with a possible D match to TRBD1 (5 bases). This sample comprised cultured PBMCs, obtained from culture after CMV antigen stimulation. The receptor was isolated from a human donor in good health (CMV status not recorded). Some clones in this sample may be carry-over from other donors' samples. The CDR3 here is CASKESREYGYTF. The CDR3 DNA follows: TGCGCCAGCAAAGAGAGCAGGGAATATGGCTACACCTTC.